This T cell receptor beta chain derives from a study of blood T cells in healthy people across ages. With 4 bases removed from V and 2 bases from J, the gap between germline ends came to 9 bases. Germline V CDR1 and CDR2: SQVTM, ANQGSEA. The CDR3 extends over 12 amino acids. Whenever a sample was processed, at least 6 million PBMCs were isolated. This clonotype was seen only a few times. PCR was performed a second time for roughly 7 to 11 cycles using a sample-barcoded 5' primer and a J-beta primer mix. One entry per CDR3 protein, called by TCRdb with MiXCR from the 5' RACE reads. The sample consists of roughly 730,000 distinct CDR3 sequences, around three fifths of them appearing once.

The chain couples TRBV29-1 to TRBJ2-7; D may match TRBD1 or TRBD2 (5 bases each). Input material: blood. The receptor's source is a man aged 35-49 years in good health. CDR3 region: CSVVEGPYEQYF. The CDR3 DNA sequence: TGCAGCGTTGTAGAGGGGCCCTACGAGCAGTACTTC.